These 8 T cell receptor beta chains came from one sample sequenced in a study of blood T cells in healthy people across ages. A second PCR, run for about 7 to 11 cycles, used a sample-barcoded 5' primer plus a J-beta primer mix. Each CDR3 protein gets one entry after TCRdb re-called the 5' RACE reads with MiXCR. This sample carries more than 1.4 million distinct CDR3 sequences, approximately 42% of them seen once, and the ten largest clones take approximately 7.9%. Sample: blood. The receptors were gathered from a woman aged 18-29 years in good health.

The chain employs TRBV5-1 and TRBJ1-4, with TRBD1 matching 8 bases. The V and J ends lost 3 bases and 10 bases, in that order; junction bases with no gene match: 8. The CDR3 is made up of 14 amino acids. Germline V gene sequence: CDR1 SGHRS, CDR2 YFSETQ. In DNA, the CDR3 is TGCGCCAGCAGCTCACAGGGGGAGGTCGGAAAACTGTTTTTT. Translated: CASSSQGEVGKLFF.

The J gene is TRBJ2-7, the V gene TRBV20-1; the match to TRBD2 covers 16 bases. The V gene's germline CDR1 is DFQATT and CDR2 SNEGSKA (reference sequence). CDR3 length: 15 residues. The trim removed 6 bases at V and 5 bases at J, leaving 7 bases unmatched. Written as DNA, the CDR3 is TGCAGTGCAACCGGGACTAGCGGGAGGGTGGACGAGCAGTACTTC. Translating gives CSATGTSGRVDEQYF.

The table lists this clonotype with a few counts. The J gene is TRBJ2-5, the V gene TRBV5-4; 7 bases fit TRBD2. The V gene's germline CDR1 is SGHNT and CDR2 YYREEE (reference sequence). V was clipped by 10 bases and J by 2 bases; unmatched bases: 5. There are 12 residues in the CDR3. For the CDR3, the DNA is TGTGCCGCCCGGGGGGATCAAGAGACCCAGTACTTC. Amino acids: CAARGDQETQYF.

The chain joins TRBV18 to TRBJ1-2; D is unresolved. There are 12 residues in the CDR3. From germline, CDR1 is KGHSH and CDR2 LQKENI. Trimming stripped 1 base from V and 4 bases from J, with 4 bases between. CDR3 bases: TGTGCCAGCTCACCACAGAGCTATGGCTACACCTTC. Residues: CASSPQSYGYTF.

V is TRBV3-1 and J is TRBJ1-4; D is perhaps TRBD1 (5 bases). The CDR3 extends over 16 amino acids. Between the trimmed V and J ends, which lost 4 bases and 5 bases, there was a span of 17 bases. Germline V gene lookup returns CDR1 LGHDT and CDR2 YNNKEL (reference sequence). The chain's CDR3 is CASSPTDTEGNEKLFF. The CDR3, as DNA: TGTGCCAGCAGCCCTACAGACACGGAGGGGAATGAAAAACTGTTTTTT. The entire variable domain, with the rest obtained from reference TRBV3-1 and TRBJ1-4, is as follows: DTAVSQTPKYLVTQMGNDKSIKCEQNLGHDTMYWYKQDSKKFLKIMFSYNNKELIINETVPNRFSPKSPDKAHLNLHINSLELGDSAVYFCASSPTDTEGNEKLFFGSGTQLSVL.

The chain combines TRBV20-1 with TRBJ1-1; D is undetermined. CDR1 DFQATT and CDR2 SNEGSKA come from the germline V gene (reference sequence). This CDR3 spans 13 amino acids. The V end lost 6 bases, the J end lost 0 bases, and 11 bases lay between the germline ends. CDR3 sequence reads: CSASPTVNTEAFF. CDR3 in DNA: TGCAGTGCCAGTCCGACGGTGAACACTGAAGCTTTCTTT.

This clonotype was seen a few times. V is TRBV24-1 and J is TRBJ2-1; D is perhaps TRBD2 (5 bases). V was cut by 0 bases and J by 6 bases, with 5 bases left in between. Germline lookup yields CDR1 KGHDR and CDR2 SFDVKD. The CDR3 is 13 residues long. CDR3 in amino acids: CATSDLGGNEQFF. The DNA for the CDR3 is TGTGCCACCAGTGATTTGGGAGGCAATGAGCAGTTCTTC.

This clonotype was found a few times. This chain connects TRBV18 to TRBJ1-2; D may be TRBD1 (5 bases). CDR1 KGHSH and CDR2 LQKENI come from the germline V gene. The V gene lost 3 bases and the J gene lost 7 bases, with 12 bases spanning the gap. The CDR3 spans 13 residues. The CDR3 reads CASSPGLSLGYTF. The CDR3 coding sequence is TGTGCCAGCTCACCGGGACTAAGCCTTGGCTACACCTTC. Based on the CDR3 plus reference TRBV18 and TRBJ1-2, the full variable domain is NAGVMQNPRHLVRRRGQEARLRCSPMKGHSHVYWYRQLPEEGLKFMVYLQKENIIDESGMPKERFSAEFPKEGPSILRIQQVVRGDSAAYFCASSPGLSLGYTFGSGTRLTVV.